This T cell receptor beta chain originates from a study of OX40 agonist ivuxolimab in advanced cancers. The study, taken as a whole, reports: The work left the antigen specificity of expanded peripheral T cells undetermined. Some patients who did not respond also had low normalized T-cell clonal expansion.

Sequenced by immunoSEQ multiplex PCR; TCRdb stores in-frame clones only, minus some. This sample has about 64,000 clones, with 84% found just once. Looked up from germline, CDR1 is MNHGY and CDR2 is SAAAGT. Trimming left V 8 bases short and J 1 base short, with 17 bases between. This CDR3 is 15 amino acids long. A single count supports this clone. The target antigen is unknown. The source is an adult with an advanced solid tumor such as melanoma, head and neck, liver or kidney cancer. The specimen was CD4+ or CD8+ T cells sorted from blood, collected in a trial of the OX40 agonist ivuxolimab. The chain combines TRBV6-8 with TRBJ1-1, with D perhaps matching TRBD1 (5 bases). CDR3 in amino acids: CASAFGGMGNTEAFF. CDR3 nucleotide sequence: TGTGCCAGCGCTTTCGGGGGGATGGGGAACACTGAAGCTTTCTTT.